There are many counts of the clone carrying this TCR beta chain. Its antigen is unidentified. These data belong to a study of human T cells and chemical hapten exposure. General observations from the study: Patch test scores rose with PT1 expanded TCR counts, a positive correlation.

This CDR3 has 13 amino acids. In germline, CDR1 is MNHNY, CDR2 SVGAGI (reference sequence). V was trimmed by 6 bases and J by 7 bases, leaving 15 bases between them. This sample's time point: patch test 1, 2 weeks after DPC sensitization. Noted treatment: therapeutic diphenylcyclopropenone sensitization with weekly scalp DPC. Drawing of blood took place ahead of applying each patch test. TCRdb re-analysed the RACE reads in MiXCR, keeping a single row per CDR3 protein. The data show fewer than 500,000 distinct CDR3 sequences, nearly 5% seen once. The sample here was whole blood, taken in connection with sensitization to the hapten diphenylcyclopropenone (DPC). This rearrangement joins TRBV6-6 to TRBJ1-1, with D tentatively TRBD1 (5 bases). The sequence derives from a woman in her fifties or sixties with alopecia areata. Some clones in this sample may be carry-over from other donors' samples. CDR3 in DNA: TGTGCCAGCAGACAGGTGCAAGACAATGAAGCTTTCTTT. This encodes CASRQVQDNEAFF.